Following are 4 T cell receptor beta chains from one sample sequenced in a study of T cell responses to AZD1222 COVID-19 vaccine. Produced via immunoSEQ multiplex PCR; TCRdb's table is partial and in-frame only. Of about 160,000 clones listed, approximately 92% are singletons. The sequenced sample was peripheral blood, obtained 28 days after the second AZD1222 dose. Every receptor here comes from an adult who received the AZD1222 COVID-19 vaccine.

This sequence joins TRBV4-2 and TRBJ2-1, with TRBD2 identical over 11 bases. Germline V gives CDR1 LGHNA, CDR2 YNFKEQ. The CDR3 has 15 amino acids. The trim removed 3 bases at V and 8 bases at J, leaving 6 bases unmatched. The CDR3 is CASSHAGTSGDEQFF. CDR3 coding DNA: TGTGCCAGCAGCCACGCCGGGACTAGCGGCGATGAGCAGTTCTTC.

V and J are TRBV2 and TRBJ2-3; D gene ambiguous. The CDR3 runs 12 residues. Germline-derived CDR1 and CDR2 are SNHLY and FYNNEI. The V gene lost 9 bases and the J gene lost 2 bases, with 9 bases spanning the gap. The CDR3, as DNA: TGTGCCAGTCAGCCCCTCACAGATACGCAGTATTTT. This gives the protein CASQPLTDTQYF.

V gene TRBV12-3 or TRBV12-4 combines with J gene TRBJ1-5; D is unclear. The germline V and J ends were trimmed by 4 bases and 5 bases, with 9 bases remaining between them. The CDR3 loop spans 13 amino acids. CDR3 DNA: TGTGCCAGCAGTTCGAGGAAGTATCAGCCCCAGCATTTT. This gives the protein CASSSRKYQPQHF.

This clone was observed once. The chain employs TRBV3-1 (or the pseudogene TRBV3-2) and TRBJ2-1; D gene uncertain. Per the germline V gene, CDR1 is LGHDT and CDR2 is YNNKEL (reference sequence). This CDR3 region has 15 residues. With 1 base removed from V and 6 bases from J, the gap between germline ends came to 13 bases. CDR3 bases: TGTGCCAGCAGCCAAGCCCGTTTTGAAGTCAATGAGCAGTTCTTC. Translating it yields CASSQARFEVNEQFF.